The clone carrying this T cell receptor beta chain was recorded a few times. The record originates from a study of T-cell reconstitution after alpha-beta-depleted transplantation in children. Unique molecular identifiers were used in preparing the TCRbeta library. TCRdb fed the PCR reads into MiXCR, producing one record per CDR3 protein. The sample consists of about 540,000 distinct CDR3 sequences, 15% to 20% of them appearing once. The CDR3 covers 16 residues. Germline lookup yields CDR1 DFQATT and CDR2 SNEGSKA (reference sequence). V lost 3 bases and J lost 7; bases outside the gene matches: 13. The TCR sequence derives from a human donor who donated a stem cell graft to a child with acute lymphoblastic leukemia. This chain uses TRBV20-1 with TRBJ2-3, with 10 nucleotides matching TRBD2. This specimen was PBMCs from the stem cell graft donor, taken from the stem cell graft. CDR3 in amino acids: CSASPFLAGVRYTQYF. The DNA of the CDR3 is TGCAGTGCTAGTCCCTTCCTAGCGGGAGTACGTTATACGCAGTATTTT.